This T cell receptor beta chain was obtained from a study of cytomegalovirus exposure and HLA in healthy donors (dated by TCRdb to about 2017). For context, the study as a whole: An earlier analysis of 587 of the donors reported 276 Gb of sequence data and 117 million unique TCR beta sequences obtained from around 170 million T cells. Approximately 310 gigabases of sequencing data and approximately 85 million unique TCR sequences were included in an early release covering roughly 700 HLA-typed donors. The genetic ancestry cluster associated with self-reported Caucasian donors included 81% of the roughly 410 genotyped donors. The study aimed to test whether cataloging public T cell receptors could reveal signatures of past pathogen exposure. The study profiled the T cell repertoires of 666 subjects by immunosequencing and related them to cytomegalovirus serostatus. A separate validation cohort of 100 to 150 different subjects was used in addition to the 666-subject first cohort. To predict cytomegalovirus infection status, the study combined high-throughput TCR immunosequencing, statistical association of individual TCRs with disease status, and machine learning. In a later analysis, previously published TCR beta repertoires from about 640 donors were re-analyzed and high-resolution HLA genotyping was added so that TCR occurrence patterns could be studied. The later analysis used no new phenotypic data to find candidate immune exposures, relying instead on TCR beta sequences and their occurrence across donors. To decide whether each TCR beta V gene segment behaved as functional or pseudogenic, an earlier analysis of some 570 of the donors relied on high-throughput TCR beta sequencing. Donor age, sex, ethnicity and CMV serostatus were collected together with the repertoire data. A later genetic analysis used genome-wide SNP genotypes for 398 of the 666 donors, treating that subset as a discovery cohort. All discovery cohort repertoires had been generated using a single sequencing platform. Both class I and class II loci were covered by HLA typing, at four-digit resolution. Typing coverage varied by locus: 629-630 donors for A, B, C, DRB1 and DQB1; around 560 for DQA1; about 570 for DPA1; 450 to 480 for DPB1. Roughly 5 DR-DQ haplotypes were treated as single units for association and clustering because of strong linkage in the cohort. Across 300 to 500 genotyped donors of the cohort, an average of approximately 220,000 unique TCR beta nucleotide sequences per donor were sequenced, and approximately 19% of those sequences were non-productive. On the study overall, not on this receptor specifically: Because HLA typing was missing for some donors at each locus, association tests included only the typed subset. The cohort was sequenced for TCR beta chains only, and without alpha or paired-chain data the features that could be detected were limited. The earlier analysis of nearly 600 of the donors excluded some 16 rarely observed V segments, including chromosome 9 orphons, because counts were too low. In a later genetic analysis, a missense DCLRE1C variant was associated with V-gene and J-gene trimming of TCR beta chains, and the association was replicated in an independent cohort. The classifier was reported to diagnose cytomegalovirus status with high specificity and sensitivity in both the original and validation cohorts. The sequencing pipeline was judged likely to have produced a cluster of highly shared sequence variants as a technical artifact. Correlated functional status among segregating V segments might reflect linkage disequilibrium, but an unknown experimental factor could not be ruled out. When HLA alleles, especially DR and DQ, strongly co-occurred, TCR associations were difficult to assign to individual alleles. In vitro tests confirmed that three of the cytomegalovirus-associated TCR beta chains recognize cytomegalovirus antigens. Compared with the 666-donor mean, donors in an Asian-associated ancestry cluster had fewer N-insertions in productive TCRs, according to a later genetic analysis. A further reported finding was that TCR beta sequences accurately predicted the HLA-A and HLA-B alleles for most subjects in the first cohort. The presence/absence analyses assumed that sequencing depth was roughly uniform across donors, and that assumption may not be true. A later analysis found that HLA-associated TCR beta chains were more clonally expanded and had lower generation probabilities than equally common non-associated chains. In an earlier analysis of about 540 of the donors, most TCR beta V segments were observed in productive rearrangements about 90% or about 30% of the time, broadly matching IMGT annotations. According to the authors, the approach could potentially be generalized to other disease states and immunological phenotypes. Some IMGT-functional V segments, including TRBV6-2 and TRBV6-3, could not be told apart with the 87-base-pair reads, so those segments were excluded. A later analysis found that most CMV-associated TCR beta chains appeared HLA-restricted, with HLA associations seemingly driven largely by CMV exposure. While some public TCRs were present in many individuals, most TCR sequences turned up only very rarely across donors. The only immune exposure information available for the cohort was CMV serostatus. The study gave a list of 150 to 200 TCR beta chains associated with cytomegalovirus. Several of the top co-occurrence clusters appeared to be linked to parvovirus B19, influenza, CMV and Epstein-Barr virus, according to a later analysis. A later analysis associated 16,951 TCR beta sequences with specific HLA alleles at a false discovery rate of 0.05. In a later analysis, the rate of TCR association differed among HLA loci, with DRB1 alleles having the most associated TCRs and HLA-C alleles having the fewest.

Spanning cysteine to phenylalanine, the CDR3 consists of 22 amino acids. Kept here is only the CDR3 DNA, which spans 66 bases and is read in frame from base 1. According to the germline V gene, CDR1 reads MGHRA and CDR2 reads YSYEKL. At the junction V is shortened by 3 bases and J by 0 bases; bases outside the gene matches: 19. Remarks on this clone: The antigen it recognizes is unknown. Base-call qualities are not available, and no considerably larger clone is one nucleotide away.

The method was the immunoSEQ multiplex PCR assay. A mixture of 60 forward primers for TCR Vbeta segments and 13 reverse primers for TCR Jbeta segments was used in the multiplex PCR. A multiplex PCR assay on genomic DNA amplified the CDR3 region of rearranged TCR beta genes. The Illumina HiSeq System was used to sequence the amplified TCR beta libraries as 87-base-pair reads. In the authors' own workflow: A later analysis counted about 80 million unique TCR beta chains across the 700 or so repertoires, and around 12 million of these chains were shared by at least two donors. A nearest-neighbor algorithm error-corrected the raw reads and collapsed the reads into unique sequences, merging closely related sequences to remove PCR and sequencing errors. V, D and J gene segments were assigned by aligning CDR3 sequences to IMGT reference sequences. For a sequence to be retained, a match of at least six nucleotides to both a V gene segment and a J gene segment was required. Rearrangements were called productive when the CDR3 lacked stop codons and stayed in frame with V and J; all others were non-productive. Following IMGT convention, CDR3 was defined as the stretch from the second conserved V-encoded cysteine to the conserved J-encoded phenylalanine. The earlier analysis of some 550 of the donors excluded any sequence lacking an unambiguous match to a single V gene segment. An earlier analysis of several hundred of the donors called V segments functional above 56.7% productive rearrangements and segregating when the between-donor standard deviation exceeded 5%. A statistical classification framework was built to diagnose cytomegalovirus status from the catalog of TCR beta chain sequences. In a later analysis, TCR nucleotide sequences were compared against IMGT/GENE-DB human TR gene sequences so that V and J genes could be assigned. In a later analysis, CDR3 sequences and most-parsimonious VDJ recombination scenarios were assigned using the TCRdist pipeline. In a later analysis, each TCR beta chain was defined by its CDR3 amino acid sequence together with its V-gene family, and reads lacking a unique V-gene family were excluded. In a later analysis, fewer than 600 highly shared, low-generation-probability nucleotide sequences were removed to address suspected cross-contamination and a sequencing artifact. In a later analysis, a clonal expansion index for each public chain was calculated from normalized within-repertoire ranks of inferred template counts. Generation probabilities in a later analysis came from a VDJ recombination model fitted to out-of-frame rearrangements, and those results were checked against IGoR. Hypergeometric tests were used in a later analysis to score TCR-TCR, TCR-HLA and TCR-CMV co-occurrence, with a repertoire-size bias correction applied to the TCR pairs. In a later analysis, false discovery rates were estimated by permuting HLA or CMV assignments 20 times. In a later analysis, co-occurring TCRs were grouped with DBSCAN, and TCRdist sequence similarity was added when clustering was performed within HLA-allele-positive subsets. For co-occurrence clustering, repertoires with fewer than 30,000 or more than 120,000 public chains were excluded, along with 4 to 6 repertoires with anomalous nucleotide sharing. What TCRdb holds here is the immuneACCESS table cut down to in-frame rearrangements. Part of the clones is not present; checked against another copy, under half of the missing clones reflect an unresolved V gene, and the others are unexplained. That table gives V, J and clone size, and the DNA gave D and trimming. For this sample there are over 200,000 clones; 82% appear just once. About 6.4% of the sample is in the top ten clones.

In total, approximately 610 healthy bone marrow donors made up the cohort. All cohort members were sampled while nominally healthy, although unrecorded immune exposures were likely present. The donor tested CMV seropositive and was one of the 289 seropositive cohort members. A peripheral blood sample was collected from each donor, and TCR beta sequencing was performed on peripheral blood mononuclear cells. The Qiagen DNeasy Blood Extraction Kit was used to extract genomic DNA from the blood cell samples. This chain is built from TRBV4-1 and TRBJ2-3, with 12 middle bases fitting TRBD1. This clonotype was sampled from a man in his forties in good health and CMV-seropositive. Sequencing input: PBMCs. The nucleotide sequence is given as TGCGCCAGCAGCCACCCGGATCCGGGACAGGGGGCCGCGGTAGGGAGCACAGATACGCAGTATTTT. Its protein reads: CASSHPDPGQGAAVGSTDTQYF.